The entry below gives a single T cell receptor beta chain sequence along with its context. This entry is derived from a study of blood T cells in healthy people across ages. J was trimmed by 5 bases and V by 4 bases; bases with no gene match: 5. The CDR3 is 14 residues long. Germline assignment: CDR1 SGHDT and CDR2 YYEEEE. Combining a sample-barcoded 5' primer with a J-beta primer mix, a second PCR ran for roughly 6 to 11 cycles. A 12-random-nucleotide template-switch adaptor tagged each cDNA molecule. No fewer than 3 million CDR3-containing paired-end reads came from each sample. MiXCR, applied by TCRdb to the 5' RACE reads, yields one record per CDR3 protein. The data show around 850,000 distinct CDR3 sequences, with 35% to 40% seen just once and approximately 13% held by the top ten.

The chain recombines TRBV5-6 with TRBJ2-4; 8 bases map to TRBD2. The sample was blood. The receptor's source is a man aged 18-30 years in good health. CDR3 sequence: CASSVAGPQNIQYF. The CDR3 region has the DNA TGTGCCAGCAGCGTAGCGGGACCGCAAAACATTCAGTACTTC.